The 28 T cell receptor beta chains reported below all come from one sample, sequenced in a study of T cell responses to AZD1222 COVID-19 vaccine. Generated by immunoSEQ multiplex PCR, the TCRdb table keeps only in-frame clones and is missing some. The table shows under 70,000 clones, with 84% occurring only once. Sequenced here: peripheral blood, sampled on day 0 of AZD1222 vaccination. The receptors were gathered from an adult in good health.

The chain links TRBV28 to TRBJ1-2; 8 nucleotides align to TRBD1. V was clipped by 4 bases and J by 4 bases; unmatched bases: 11. CDR3 length equals 16 residues. Germline values: CDR1 MDHEN, CDR2 SYDVKM. This CDR3 is CASSYGSIQGGYGYTF. The CDR3 nucleotides are TGTGCCAGCAGTTACGGGTCGATACAGGGGGGCTATGGCTACACCTTC.

The DNA of the CDR3 is TGTGCCAGCAGCTTGGATGTGAGGAGCTCACCCCTCCACTTT. Protein product: CASSLDVRSSPLHF. V and J are TRBV5-6 and TRBJ1-6, with D uncertain. Germline CDR1 SGHDT, CDR2 YYEEEE. The CDR3 is made up of 14 amino acids. Trimming removed 0 bases from V and 10 bases from J, with 11 bases in between. The full variable domain, in which reference TRBV5-6 and TRBJ1-6 provide the parts outside the CDR3, is DAGVTQSPTHLIKTRGQQVTLRCSPKSGHDTVSWYQQALGQGPQFIFQYYEEEERQRGNFPDRFSGHQFPNYSSELNVNALLLGDSALYLCASSLDVRSSPLHFGNGTRLTVT.

The chain is built from TRBV14 and TRBJ2-7, with D tentatively TRBD2 (6 bases). The V end was cut by 5 bases, the J end by 2 bases, with 16 bases between. This CDR3 spans 15 amino acids. The germline CDR1 and CDR2 sequences are SGHDN and FVKESK. The DNA for the CDR3 is TGTGCCAGCAGCTCCCAAGGGAGGCAGGCCTACGAGCAGTACTTC. This sequence encodes CASSSQGRQAYEQYF.

Here the CDR3 DNA reads TGTGCCAGCAGCAATAGGGTGTGCGGCTACACCTTC. This encodes CASSNRVCGYTF. V is TRBV21-1 and J is TRBJ1-2. TRBV21-1 is an annotated pseudogene. CDR3 length: 12 residues.

V gene TRBV7-2 combines with J gene TRBJ2-1; D unclear. The CDR3 covers 15 residues. Trimming left V 1 base short and J 3 bases short, with 10 bases between. Germline loops: CDR1 SGHTA, CDR2 FQGNSA. CDR3 DNA: TGTGCCAGCAGCTTAGTGGTTTTCGGCTACAATGAGCAGTTCTTC. Translating gives CASSLVVFGYNEQFF.

This sequence joins TRBV19 and TRBJ1-6; weak D call: TRBD1 (6 bases). The V end was cut by 6 bases, the J end by 8 bases, with 17 bases between. Germline V CDR1 and CDR2: LNHDA, SQIVND (reference sequence). The CDR3 covers 15 residues. DNA for the CDR3: TGTGCCAGTAGACCCATTGACAGGTTTGATTCACCCCTCCACTTT. This encodes CASRPIDRFDSPLHF. Combining the CDR3 with reference TRBV19 and TRBJ1-6 gives the whole variable domain DGGITQSPKYLFRKEGQNVTLSCEQNLNHDAMYWYRQDPGQGLRLIYYSQIVNDFQKGDIAEGYSVSREKKESFPLTVTSAQKNPTAFYLCASRPIDRFDSPLHFGNGTRLTVT.

This sequence joins TRBV27 and TRBJ2-2, with a weak D call TRBD2 (6 bases). Per germline, CDR1 MNHEY and CDR2 SMNVEV (reference sequence). Trimming cost V 2 bases and J 4 bases, with 8 bases left between them. The CDR3 spans 14 residues. CDR3 loop: CASSLGGVTGELFF. Here the CDR3 DNA reads TGTGCCAGCAGTTTAGGCGGGGTCACCGGGGAGCTGTTTTTT.

The rearrangement uses TRBV9 and TRBJ2-7, with D maybe TRBD1 (6 bases). This CDR3 is built from 13 residues. Trimming shortened V by 0 bases and J by 4 bases, and 8 bases separated the two germline ends. In germline, CDR1 is SGDLS, CDR2 YYNGEE. The CDR3 nucleotides are TGTGCCAGCAGCGTAGTGGACAGTTACGAGCAGTACTTC. It encodes CASSVVDSYEQYF.

The genes are TRBV28 and TRBJ2-7, with 9 bases identical to TRBD2. This CDR3 contains 15 residues. The trim removed 3 bases at V and 1 base at J, leaving 4 bases unmatched. Germline CDR1 reads MDHEN; CDR2 reads SYDVKM. This CDR3 reads CASSFRSGSSYEQYF. The DNA of the CDR3 is TGTGCCAGCAGTTTCCGTAGCGGGAGTTCCTACGAGCAGTACTTC.

The chain has TRBV7-9 and TRBJ1-2; unclear D gene. From germline, CDR1 is SEHNR and CDR2 FQNEAQ (reference sequence). This CDR3 is built from 13 residues. V shed 5 bases and J shed 7 bases, with 14 bases lying between them. The CDR3 DNA follows: TGTGCCAGCAGCCCAGACGAAGAGCGTGGCTACACCTTC. Translation: CASSPDEERGYTF.

The chain employs TRBV3-1 (or the pseudogene TRBV3-2) and TRBJ2-2, with D hard to call. CDR3 length equals 17 residues. Trimming left V 0 bases short and J 0 bases short, with 11 bases between. From germline, CDR1 is LGHDT and CDR2 YNNKEL (reference sequence). The CDR3 DNA follows: TGTGCCAGCAGCCAAGACCCTGGACCAGCGAACACCGGGGAGCTGTTTTTT. Its protein is CASSQDPGPANTGELFF.

The chain is built from TRBV5-5 and TRBJ2-1, with a weak D call TRBD1 (5 bases). The length of the CDR3 is 16 residues. The V end was cut by 1 base, the J end by 2 bases, with 13 bases between. Germline assignment: CDR1 SGHKS and CDR2 YYEKEE (reference sequence). The chain's CDR3 is CASSLQQGTAYNEQFF. The CDR3 nucleotides read TGTGCCAGCAGCTTGCAGCAGGGTACCGCCTACAATGAGCAGTTCTTC.

This rearrangement joins TRBV7-2 to TRBJ1-3; possible D gene TRBD1, 5 bases. Per germline, CDR1 SGHTA and CDR2 FQGNSA. The CDR3 has 14 residues. Deletions cut 3 bases from V and 4 bases from J, with 10 bases between. The CDR3 DNA follows: TGTGCCAGCAGCTTTGGTGGGGGAGGAAACACCATATATTTT. Protein sequence: CASSFGGGGNTIYF.

The rearrangement joins TRBV29-1 to TRBJ2-2; D is unclear. The ends were cut back, 4 bases at V and 7 bases at J, with 10 bases in the middle. This CDR3 spans 12 amino acids. Germline V lookup: CDR1 SQVTM, CDR2 ANQGSEA. CDR3 sequence: CSVVTTHGELFF. In nucleotides, the CDR3 is TGCAGCGTTGTGACAACCCACGGGGAGCTGTTTTTT.

This chain connects TRBV9 to TRBJ1-2; D possibly corresponds to TRBD1 (5 bases). The length of the CDR3 is 15 residues. Germline CDR1 SGDLS, CDR2 YYNGEE. Between the trimmed V and J ends, which lost 4 bases and 6 bases, there was a span of 19 bases. The CDR3 nucleotides are TGTGCCAGCAGCCCCCGACAGCTCCTATGGGATGGCTACACCTTC. Amino acid sequence: CASSPRQLLWDGYTF.

CDR3 coding DNA: TGTGCCAGCAGTTACTCCCATAGATCGAACACTGAAGCTTTCTTT. Translation: CASSYSHRSNTEAFF. This chain links TRBV6-6 with TRBJ1-1; D not resolved. The CDR3 has 15 residues. V lost 0 bases to trimming and J lost 1 base, with 9 bases between them. Germline V lookup: CDR1 MNHNY, CDR2 SVGAGI (reference sequence).

This clone was observed a single time. The chain carries TRBV15 and TRBJ1-3; D is undetermined. Germline V gives CDR1 LNHNV, CDR2 YYDKDF (reference sequence). This CDR3 has 13 residues. The germline V and J ends were trimmed by 5 bases and 4 bases, with 9 bases remaining between them. The CDR3 here is CATSYPPGNTIYF. Here the CDR3 DNA reads TGTGCCACCAGCTATCCCCCCGGAAACACCATATATTTT. Full variable domain (missing parts from reference TRBV15 and TRBJ1-3): DAMVIQNPRYQVTQFGKPVTLSCSQTLNHNVMYWYQQKSSQAPKLLFHYYDKDFNNEADTPDNFQSRRPNTSFCFLDIRSPGLGDTAMYLCATSYPPGNTIYFGEGSWLTVV.

The table lists this clone with a few counts. V and J are TRBV9 and TRBJ2-7; D is possibly TRBD2 (6 bases). Germline V gene sequence: CDR1 SGDLS, CDR2 YYNGEE. The germline V and J ends were trimmed by 0 bases and 2 bases, with 9 bases remaining between them. The CDR3 is 14 residues long. CDR3 nucleotides: TGTGCCAGCAGCGTAGGGAGGGGTACCTACGAGCAGTACTTC. Protein sequence: CASSVGRGTYEQYF.

This rearrangement joins TRBV4-3 to TRBJ1-3; no reliable D call. V dropped 1 base and J dropped 2 bases, with 18 bases sitting between them. CDR3 length: 18 residues. Germline CDR1 is LGHNA and CDR2 is YSLEER. The CDR3 DNA is TGCGCCAGCAGCCAAGTTCCCGGGCCTCCCGATCCTGGAAACACCATATATTTT. Protein: CASSQVPGPPDPGNTIYF.

The V call is TRBV6-5, the J call TRBJ2-7, with 7 bases aligning to TRBD1. The V gene end was trimmed by 6 bases and the J gene end by 0 bases; junction bases not matched to a gene: 8. This CDR3 comprises 15 residues. Germline V gene sequence: CDR1 MNHEY, CDR2 SVGAGI. CDR3 amino acids: CASRHGWDSSYEQYF. The DNA for the CDR3 is TGTGCCAGCAGGCACGGATGGGACAGCTCCTACGAGCAGTACTTC.

The V and J genes are TRBV28 and TRBJ1-4, with D hard to call. The CDR3 loop spans 13 amino acids. V lost 4 bases and J 5 bases, leaving 8 bases between the germline ends. Per germline, CDR1 MDHEN and CDR2 SYDVKM. The CDR3 DNA is TGTGCCAGCAGTTGGCGGAGAAATGAAAAACTGTTTTTT. Encoded protein: CASSWRRNEKLFF.

This chain joins TRBV29-1 and TRBJ1-5; no clear D. Germline V gene sequence: CDR1 SQVTM, CDR2 ANQGSEA. With 4 bases removed from V and 3 bases from J, the gap between germline ends came to 7 bases. This CDR3 is 12 amino acids long. CDR3 in amino acids: CSVGQNNQPQHF. The CDR3, as DNA: TGCAGCGTTGGGCAGAACAATCAGCCCCAGCATTTT.

The rearrangement links TRBV3-1 (or the pseudogene TRBV3-2) to TRBJ1-5; no clear D gene. The CDR3 contains 14 residues. Germline V gene sequence: CDR1 LGHDT, CDR2 YNNKEL (reference sequence). Trimming took off 1 base at V and 3 bases at J, with 7 bases between the two ends. The CDR3 loop is CASSQAGNNQPQHF. CDR3 DNA: TGTGCCAGCAGCCAAGCCGGGAACAATCAGCCCCAGCATTTT.

This clone has a single count. The gene calls are TRBV11-2 and TRBJ1-2; D not resolved. This CDR3 region has 12 residues. Trimming stripped 1 base from V and 5 bases from J, with 5 bases between. The germline V gene encodes CDR1 SGHAT and CDR2 FQNNGV. CDR3 in amino acids: CASSLAVYGYTF. For the CDR3, the DNA is TGTGCCAGCAGCTTAGCCGTATATGGCTACACCTTC.

The chain employs TRBV6-4 and TRBJ2-3; D may be TRBD1 (5 bases). Germline CDR1 and CDR2: MRHNA and SNTAGT. This CDR3 is 16 amino acids long. Between the trimmed V and J ends, which lost 0 bases and 5 bases, there was a span of 15 bases. The CDR3 bases are TGTGCCAGCAGTGACTCCCAGGGCACGGTCGTAGATACGCAGTATTTT. Amino acid sequence: CASSDSQGTVVDTQYF.

This clone was seen just once. Within the sample, other DNA sequences also encode this same CDR3. J is TRBJ1-5 and V is TRBV12-3 or TRBV12-4; TRBD1 agrees at 9 bases. The CDR3 covers 13 residues. With V trimmed by 5 bases and J by 7 bases, 3 bases remained unmatched. DNA for the CDR3: TGTGCCAGCAGTACAGGGGGCGGGCAGCCCCAGCATTTT. As protein: CASSTGGGQPQHF.

This chain connects TRBV11-3 to TRBJ1-1, with D perhaps TRBD1 (5 bases). CDR1 is SGHNT and CDR2 is YENEEA in the germline V gene. The CDR3 loop spans 14 amino acids. Trimming pared 5 bases from V and 3 bases from J, leaving 13 bases between. CDR3 residues: CASSPGTPDTEAFF. The CDR3 nucleotides are TGTGCCAGCAGCCCAGGGACCCCGGACACTGAAGCTTTCTTT.

This clone appeared a few times. DNA for the CDR3: TGTGCCAGCAGCTTTACCAGTAGCACAGATACGCAGTATTTT. Amino acids: CASSFTSSTDTQYF. The V gene is TRBV7-2, the J gene TRBJ2-3; D remains unclear. The CDR3 totals 14 residues. The germline gives CDR1 SGHTA, CDR2 FQGNSA. Trimming removed 3 bases at V and 0 bases at J, with 7 bases between.